Presented here are 10 T cell receptor beta chains from one specimen sequenced in a study of cytomegalovirus exposure and HLA in healthy donors (dated by TCRdb to between 2016 and 2019). The library was obtained by the immunoSEQ multiplex PCR assay. This immuneACCESS table, as held by TCRdb, lists in-frame sequences with V and J called but not all clones. Of the missing ones, under half trace to an unresolved V gene in checked studies; the others have no known cause. The sample table holds some 150,000 clones, of which 91% were seen once. The ten largest clonotypes hold 0.69% of the sample. Material for sequencing was PBMCs. The receptors were sampled from a man in his late teens or twenties in good health and CMV-seronegative.

This rearrangement joins TRBV7-2 to TRBJ1-4; D is possibly TRBD1 (5 bases). This CDR3 spans 16 amino acids. Germline lookup yields CDR1 SGHTA and CDR2 FQGNSA. Trimming pared 4 bases from V and 5 bases from J, leaving 17 bases between. CDR3 DNA sequence: TGTGCCAGCAGCTGGGGACTCCGGGGTACAAATGAAAAACTGTTTTTT. Residues: CASSWGLRGTNEKLFF.

The chain uses TRBV7-9 and TRBJ2-7; D is possibly TRBD1 (5 bases). CDR3 size: 12 residues. CDR1 SEHNR and CDR2 FQNEAQ come from the germline V gene (reference sequence). The V and J ends lost 1 base and 4 bases respectively, with 5 bases between them. The CDR3 is CASSLGQYEQYF. The CDR3 nucleotides read TGTGCCAGCAGCTTAGGACAGTACGAGCAGTACTTC. Full variable domain (outside the CDR3, taken from reference TRBV7-9 and TRBJ2-7): DTGVSQNPRHKITKRGQNVTFRCDPISEHNRLYWYRQTLGQGPEFLTYFQNEAQLEKSRLLSDRFSAERPKGSFSTLEIQRTEQGDSAMYLCASSLGQYEQYFGPGTRLTVT.

Only a few counts were recorded for this clone. This sequence joins TRBV7-6 and TRBJ2-7; D gene unclear. CDR1 and CDR2 from the germline V gene are SGHVS and FNYEAQ. V dropped 5 bases and J dropped 2 bases, with 10 bases sitting between them. This CDR3 comprises 13 residues. The CDR3 region has the DNA TGTGCCAGCAGCACCGACTCGACCTACGAGCAGTACTTC. Its translation: CASSTDSTYEQYF.

The chain combines TRBV7-9 with TRBJ2-3; unclear D gene. The CDR3 contains 12 residues. V lost 5 bases and J lost 6, with 9 bases in between. The germline V gene encodes CDR1 SEHNR and CDR2 FQNEAQ (reference sequence). CDR3 DNA: TGTGCCAGCAGCCTCAACTTGGATACGCAGTATTTT. It is translated as CASSLNLDTQYF. Complete variable domain (other parts from reference TRBV7-9 and TRBJ2-3): DTGVSQNPRHKITKRGQNVTFRCDPISEHNRLYWYRQTLGQGPEFLTYFQNEAQLEKSRLLSDRFSAERPKGSFSTLEIQRTEQGDSAMYLCASSLNLDTQYFGPGTRLTVL.

The J gene is TRBJ1-2, the V gene TRBV5-1, with TRBD1 matching over 8 bases. V dropped 0 bases and J dropped 5; count of bases not matched to a gene: 9. CDR1 and CDR2 from the germline V gene are SGHRS and YFSETQ. The CDR3 covers 16 residues. This CDR3 reads CASSLDSGGTGYGYTF. CDR3 DNA: TGCGCCAGCAGCTTGGACTCCGGCGGGACAGGTTATGGCTACACCTTC.

The gene calls are TRBV5-1 and TRBJ1-2; 9 bases align to TRBD1. V shed 3 bases, J shed 4 bases, and the junction held 4 bases outside the gene matches. The CDR3 runs to 14 residues. Germline loops: CDR1 SGHRS, CDR2 YFSETQ. DNA for the CDR3: TGCGCCAGCAGCTCGGGACAGGGTCTCTATGGCTACACCTTC. It translates to CASSSGQGLYGYTF.

This rearrangement joins TRBV19 to TRBJ2-4; 9 bases align to TRBD1. The CDR3 loop spans 15 amino acids. The junction had 6 bases not matched to a gene; V was cut back by 3 bases and J by 6 bases. From germline, CDR1 is LNHDA and CDR2 SQIVND (reference sequence). CDR3 sequence: CASSMGTGSGNIQYF. The CDR3 DNA reads as TGTGCCAGTAGTATGGGGACAGGGTCGGGAAACATTCAGTACTTC.

This chain links TRBV2 with TRBJ1-5; D is possibly TRBD1 (5 bases). The CDR3 totals 15 residues. V gave up 4 bases and J gave up 1 base, with 11 bases separating them. Germline CDR1 SNHLY, CDR2 FYNNEI. The CDR3 spells CASSARGGSNQPQHF. CDR3 coding DNA: TGTGCCAGCAGTGCTCGGGGGGGAAGCAATCAGCCCCAGCATTTT.

The chain has TRBV10-1 and TRBJ2-1; 16 bases fit TRBD2. Germline V gene sequence: CDR1 WNHNN, CDR2 SYGVQD (reference sequence). The CDR3 has 16 amino acids. V lost 3 bases, J lost 10 bases, and 6 bases stayed unmatched. CDR3 nucleotide sequence: TGCGCCAGCAGTGATGGGTCGGGACTAGCGGGGGGGGAGCAGTTCTTC. Amino acids: CASSDGSGLAGGEQFF.

This clone has just a few counts. The chain uses TRBV5-1 and TRBJ2-2, with 7 bases identical to TRBD1. The V gene end was trimmed by 4 bases and the J gene end by 2 bases; junction bases not matched to a gene: 5. From germline, CDR1 is SGHRS and CDR2 YFSETQ. The CDR3 extends over 15 amino acids. CDR3 sequence reads: CASSPNRGNTGELFF. CDR3 nucleotide sequence: TGCGCCAGCAGCCCAAACAGGGGTAACACCGGGGAGCTGTTTTTT.